A selection of T cell receptor beta chains follows, all from one sample in a study of blood T cell repertoires in COVID-19. Generated by immunoSEQ multiplex PCR, the TCRdb table keeps only in-frame clones and is missing some. The sample shows more than 35,000 clones, 84% of them seen only once. The specimen sequenced was peripheral blood. The receptor set was obtained from a man aged 45 to 65 with active or convalescent COVID-19. Both conserved end residues are part of each CDR3. The D gene is left open where the match is weak. Size tells how often a clone was seen (once, few, many) or the class of an expanded clone, and some rows leave it out.

13	TRBV2	-	TRBJ2-7	-	TGTGCCAGCAGTGCTAGCAGCGAGGAAGAGCAGTACTTC	CASSASSEEEQYF
16	TRBV2	-	TRBJ1-2	-	TGTGCCAGCAGCGATAACAGGGTCCCCCGTAACTATGGCTACACCTTC	CASSDNRVPRNYGYTF
13	TRBV3-1/TRBV3-2	TRBD1	TRBJ1-6	-	TGTGCCAGCAGGGACAGGGGTGGATCACCCCTCCACTTT	CASRDRGGSPLHF
16	TRBV2	-	TRBJ2-6	-	TGTGCCAGCAGTGTGCAGCGAAACTCTGGGGCCAACGTCCTGACTTTC	CASSVQRNSGANVLTF
15	TRBV6-5	-	TRBJ1-2	-	TGTGCCAGCAGTTACTCGTCCGGGGTAAACTATGGCTACACCTTC	CASSYSSGVNYGYTF
14	TRBV2	TRBD1	TRBJ2-5	-	TGTGCCAGCAGCCCCGGACAGGGACTCGGGACCCAGTACTTC	CASSPGQGLGTQYF
15	TRBV12-5	-	TRBJ1-5	-	TGTGCTAGTGGTTTGGCCAGGGGTAGCAATCAGCCCCAGCATTTT	CASGLARGSNQPQHF
11	TRBV29-1	TRBD1	TRBJ2-7	-	TGCAGCGTTGCAGGGGGCCACGAGCAGTACTTC	CSVAGGHEQYF
16	TRBV7-2	TRBD1	TRBJ2-4	-	TGTGCCAGCAGCCTGGGGGGACAGGGGGCCAAAAACATTCAGTACTTC	CASSLGGQGAKNIQYF
11	TRBV5-1	-	TRBJ1-1	-	TGCGCCAGCACGGGGAACACTGAAGCTTTCTTT	CASTGNTEAFF
16	TRBV5-6	-	TRBJ1-6	few	TGTGCCAGCAGCTCGGGGATGGTTGTGTATAATTCACCCCTCCACTTT	CASSSGMVVYNSPLHF
13	TRBV12-3/TRBV12-4	TRBD1	TRBJ1-4	-	TGTGCCAGCAGTTTGGGACAGGGCGAAAAACTGTTTTTT	CASSLGQGEKLFF
15	TRBV19	-	TRBJ1-6	-	TGTGCCAGTAGTGGTTCGGGACACTTCAATTCACCCCTCCACTTT	CASSGSGHFNSPLHF
9	TRBV21-1	-	TRBJ1-1	-	TGTGCCAGCAGCAACCACAGCCCGTTT	CASSNHSPF
16	TRBV7-8	-	TRBJ1-1	-	TGTGCCAGCAGCGCCCCGGGGGCAGTGGGGACTATTGAAGCTTTCTTT	CASSAPGAVGTIEAFF
17	TRBV19	TRBD2	TRBJ2-7	-	TGTGCCAGTAGTTCTGGACTAGCGGGGGGATTAACCTACGAGCAGTACTTC	CASSSGLAGGLTYEQYF
19	TRBV21-1	-	TRBJ2-5	-	TGTGCCAGCGGCCCGAAGCCACTAGCGGGGGGCCAGAGGGGAGAGACCCAGTACTTC	CASGPKPLAGGQRGETQYF
14	TRBV6-5	-	TRBJ1-1	-	TGTGCCAGCGACATTGGAGGCATGAACACTGAAGCTTTCTTT	CASDIGGMNTEAFF
13	TRBV6-5	TRBD1	TRBJ1-1	few	TGTGCCAGCTGGCCGACAGGGATCACTGAAGCTTTCTTT	CASWPTGITEAFF
13	TRBV6-5	-	TRBJ2-5	-	TGTGCCAGCAAGACAGGACGACAAGAGACCCAGTACTTC	CASKTGRQETQYF
18	TRBV5-6	TRBD2	TRBJ2-7	few	TGTGCCAGCAGCCCACGGACTAGCGGGGGGTACAGCTCCTACGAGCAGTACTTC	CASSPRTSGGYSSYEQYF
17	TRBV6-1	TRBD2	TRBJ2-5	-	TGTGCCAGCAGTGCCGGACTAGCGGGGGGACACGAAGAGACCCAGTACTTC	CASSAGLAGGHEETQYF
14	TRBV27	-	TRBJ1-2	-	TGTGCCAGCAGTCCCCCGGACACGAACTATGGCTACACCTTC	CASSPPDTNYGYTF
15	TRBV9	-	TRBJ1-1	-	TGTGCCAGCAGCGTAGGTCAACAGATGAACACTGAAGCTTTCTTT	CASSVGQQMNTEAFF
16	TRBV11-2	TRBD1	TRBJ2-7	-	TGTGCCAGCAGTTCAATGGGGACAGGGGTCGGGCTCGAGCAGTACTTC	CASSSMGTGVGLEQYF
13	TRBV12-3/TRBV12-4	TRBD1	TRBJ1-1	-	TGTGCCAGCAGTTTAGCCAGGGGGCAATCAGCTTTCTTT	CASSLARGQSAFF
15	TRBV6-5	TRBD2	TRBJ2-2	-	TGTGCCAGCAGTCGAGCGGGGGGCCGGGGCGGGGAGCTGTTTTTT	CASSRAGGRGGELFF
13	TRBV6-5	TRBD2	TRBJ2-7	-	TGTGCCAGCCTAAGCGGGGGGGCCAGAGAGCAGTACTTC	CASLSGGAREQYF
19	TRBV5-6	TRBD1	TRBJ2-5	-	TGTGCCAGCAGCTTGTTATTTGGGGACAGGGGAGATCGCAGAGAGACCCAGTACTTC	CASSLLFGDRGDRRETQYF
12	TRBV10-3	-	TRBJ1-5	few	TGTGCCATCGGTTTGGCGGATCAGCCCCAGCATTTT	CAIGLADQPQHF
15	TRBV5-1	-	TRBJ2-2	once	TGCGCCAGCACTTCCGGGGTGTCCAACACCGGGGAGCTGTTTTTT	CASTSGVSNTGELFF
14	TRBV9	-	TRBJ1-6	-	TGTGCCAGCAGCGTAGGGCCAGGGAATTCACCCCTCCACTTT	CASSVGPGNSPLHF
13	TRBV24-1	-	TRBJ1-2	-	TGTGCCACCAGTGACCTGGGAGTCTATGGCTACACCTTC	CATSDLGVYGYTF
14	TRBV7-2	-	TRBJ1-2	few	TGTGCCAGCAGCTTAGTCGGGAAGGGCTATGGCTACACCTTC	CASSLVGKGYGYTF
13	TRBV3-1/TRBV3-2	TRBD1	TRBJ1-4	-	TGTGCCAGCAAGGGACAGGGAATAGGAAAACTGTTTTTT	CASKGQGIGKLFF
13	TRBV19	-	TRBJ1-2	-	TGTGCCAGTCACGGGGGGCGCCCCTATGGCTACACCTTC	CASHGGRPYGYTF
16	TRBV19	-	TRBJ2-7	-	TGTGCCAGTAGTATAGACGAATCCAGGGGAGCCTACGAGCAGTACTTC	CASSIDESRGAYEQYF